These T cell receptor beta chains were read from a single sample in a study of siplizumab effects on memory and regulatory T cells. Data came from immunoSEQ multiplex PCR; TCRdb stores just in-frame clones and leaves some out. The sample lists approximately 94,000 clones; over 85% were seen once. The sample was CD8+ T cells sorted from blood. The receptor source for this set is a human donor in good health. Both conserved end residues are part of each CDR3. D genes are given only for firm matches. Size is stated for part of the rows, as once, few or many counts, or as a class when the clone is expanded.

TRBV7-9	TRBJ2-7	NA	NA	CASSHEDEQYF	TGTGCCAGCAGCCACGAAGATGAGCAGTACTTC
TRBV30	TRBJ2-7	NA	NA	CAWSTVSYEQYF	TGTGCCTGGAGTACCGTCTCCTACGAGCAGTACTTC
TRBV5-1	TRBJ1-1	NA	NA	CASSFEGYPEAFF	TGCGCCAGCAGCTTTGAGGGGTACCCTGAAGCTTTCTTT
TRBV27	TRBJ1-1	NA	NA	CASPPAGGANTEAFF	TGTGCCAGCCCCCCAGCCGGGGGCGCCAACACTGAAGCTTTCTTT
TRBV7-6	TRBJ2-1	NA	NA	CASSRLYNEQFF	TGTGCCAGCAGCCGACTATACAATGAGCAGTTCTTC
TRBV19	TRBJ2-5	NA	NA	CASSMGSLVGETQYF	TGTGCCAGTAGTATGGGGAGCCTGGTAGGGGAGACCCAGTACTTC
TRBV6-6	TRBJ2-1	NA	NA	CASSLTPPGQNNEQFF	TGTGCCAGCAGCCTTACTCCACCTGGACAGAACAATGAGCAGTTCTTC
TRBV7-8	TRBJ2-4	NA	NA	CASSSEGAGSGNIQYF	TGTGCCAGCAGCTCCGAGGGGGCGGGGTCGGGGAACATTCAGTACTTC
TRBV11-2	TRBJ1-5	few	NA	CASSLGGGTRDEVQHF	TGTGCCAGCAGCTTAGGGGGAGGGACCAGAGATGAAGTCCAGCATTTT
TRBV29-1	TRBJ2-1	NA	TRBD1	CSPIPTGSNEQFF	TGCAGCCCCATTCCGACAGGGTCCAATGAGCAGTTCTTC
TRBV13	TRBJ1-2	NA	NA	CASSLARDGGRAYGYTF	TGTGCCAGCAGCTTAGCTAGGGACGGAGGCAGGGCCTATGGCTACACCTTC
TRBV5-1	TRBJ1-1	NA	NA	CASSGGGTNTEAFF	TGCGCCAGCAGCGGCGGAGGTACGAACACTGAAGCTTTCTTT
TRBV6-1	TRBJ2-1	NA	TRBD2	CASSTPGLGLDEQFF	TGTGCCAGCAGTACCCCGGGACTAGGCCTCGATGAGCAGTTCTTC
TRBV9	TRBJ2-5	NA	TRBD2	CASSVGLAGLQETQYF	TGTGCCAGCAGCGTAGGACTAGCGGGTCTCCAAGAGACCCAGTACTTC
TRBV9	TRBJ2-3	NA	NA	CASSGLAGAGTDTQYF	TGTGCCAGCAGCGGACTGGCGGGGGCCGGCACAGATACGCAGTATTTT
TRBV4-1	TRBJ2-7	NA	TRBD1	CASSWETGRNYEQYF	TGCGCCAGCAGCTGGGAGACAGGGCGGAACTACGAGCAGTACTTC
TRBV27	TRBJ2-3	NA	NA	CASSLSQGGGVAQYF	TGTGCCAGCAGTTTATCGCAGGGAGGGGGAGTTGCGCAGTATTTT
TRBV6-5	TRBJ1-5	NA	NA	CASTEVAGNQPQHF	TGTGCCAGCACGGAGGTGGCAGGCAATCAGCCCCAGCATTTT
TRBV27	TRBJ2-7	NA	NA	CASSFTPDYEQYF	TGTGCCAGCAGTTTCACACCCGACTACGAGCAGTACTTC
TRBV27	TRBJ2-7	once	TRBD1	CASNTLTGSEQYF	TGTGCCAGCAATACGCTGACAGGGAGCGAGCAGTACTTC
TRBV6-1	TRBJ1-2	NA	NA	CASKSPTDYGYTF	TGTGCCAGCAAATCCCCGACGGACTATGGCTACACCTTC
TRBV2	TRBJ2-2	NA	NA	CASRSMAGELFF	TGTGCCAGCAGGTCGATGGCCGGGGAGCTGTTTTTT
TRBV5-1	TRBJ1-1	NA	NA	CASSLLQGENTEAFF	TGCGCCAGCAGCTTGCTACAGGGTGAGAACACTGAAGCTTTCTTT
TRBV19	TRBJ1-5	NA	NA	CASSETVPDQPQHF	TGTGCCAGTAGTGAAACAGTACCGGATCAGCCCCAGCATTTT
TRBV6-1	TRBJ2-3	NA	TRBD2	CASSEVSGGADTQYF	TGTGCCAGCAGTGAAGTTAGCGGGGGGGCAGATACGCAGTATTTT
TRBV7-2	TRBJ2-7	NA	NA	CASSLGLEVLYF	TGTGCCAGCAGCTTAGGCCTAGAGGTGTTGTACTTC
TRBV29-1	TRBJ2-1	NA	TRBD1	CSVERTGGRRNEQFF	TGCAGCGTTGAACGGACAGGGGGCCGTCGCAATGAGCAGTTCTTC
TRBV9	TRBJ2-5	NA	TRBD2	CASSVMGLAGGETQYF	TGTGCCAGCAGCGTGATGGGACTAGCGGGGGGAGAGACCCAGTACTTC
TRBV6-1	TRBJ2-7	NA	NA	CASSEYTLGPYEQYF	TGTGCCAGCAGTGAATACACCTTAGGGCCTTACGAGCAGTACTTC
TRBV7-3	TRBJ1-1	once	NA	CASSLALNTEAFF	TGTGCCAGCAGCTTAGCACTGAACACTGAAGCTTTCTTT
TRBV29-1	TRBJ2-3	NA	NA	CSVVQPRRGDTQYF	TGCAGCGTTGTCCAACCGAGAAGGGGAGATACGCAGTATTTT
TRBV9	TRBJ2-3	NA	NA	CASSVDPLAEDTQYF	TGTGCCAGCAGCGTGGACCCACTGGCGGAAGATACGCAGTATTTT
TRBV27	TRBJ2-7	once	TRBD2	CASSGTSGAYEQYF	TGTGCCAGCAGTGGAACTAGCGGGGCCTACGAGCAGTACTTC
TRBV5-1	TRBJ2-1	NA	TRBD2	CASSPPGLRSYNEQFF	TGCGCCAGCAGCCCGCCGGGACTACGATCCTACAATGAGCAGTTCTTC
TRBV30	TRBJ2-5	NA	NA	CAWSPTGETQYF	TGTGCCTGGAGCCCCACGGGGGAGACCCAGTACTTC
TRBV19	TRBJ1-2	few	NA	CASSMNSYYGYTF	TGTGCCAGTAGTATGAACAGCTACTATGGCTACACCTTC
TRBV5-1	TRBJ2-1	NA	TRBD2	CASSLRLANAYNEQFF	TGCGCCAGCAGCCTAAGACTAGCGAACGCCTACAATGAGCAGTTCTTC
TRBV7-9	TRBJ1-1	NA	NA	CASTRGGNTEAFF	TGTGCCAGCACCCGGGGAGGGAACACTGAAGCTTTCTTT
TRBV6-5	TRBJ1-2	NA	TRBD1	CASSSDREKGYTF	TGTGCCAGCAGTTCTGACAGGGAGAAAGGCTACACCTTC
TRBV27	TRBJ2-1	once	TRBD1	CASRRGQGVALYYNEQFF	TGTGCCAGCAGACGCGGACAGGGGGTCGCCCTGTACTACAATGAGCAGTTCTTC
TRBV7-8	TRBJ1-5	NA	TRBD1	CASSLGGGRGQPQHF	TGTGCCAGCAGCTTAGGAGGGGGCAGGGGTCAGCCCCAGCATTTT
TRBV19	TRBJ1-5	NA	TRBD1	CASRTGWQPQHF	TGTGCCAGTAGGACAGGGTGGCAGCCCCAGCATTTT
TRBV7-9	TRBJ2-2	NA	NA	CASIPIGTGELFF	TGTGCCAGCATCCCAATAGGCACCGGGGAGCTGTTTTTT
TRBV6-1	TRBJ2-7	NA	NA	CASRRQREQYF	TGTGCCAGCAGACGACAGCGCGAGCAGTACTTC
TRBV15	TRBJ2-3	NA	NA	CATSRRRESADTQYF	TGTGCCACCAGCAGGCGAAGGGAGAGTGCAGATACGCAGTATTTT
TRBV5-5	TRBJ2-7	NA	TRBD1	CASSRETGDWHEQYF	TGTGCCAGCAGCCGGGAAACAGGGGATTGGCACGAGCAGTACTTC
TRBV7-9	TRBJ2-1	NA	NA	CASIPFAGLSSYNEQFF	TGTGCCAGCATCCCATTCGCGGGGCTAAGCTCCTACAATGAGCAGTTCTTC
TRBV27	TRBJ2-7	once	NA	CASSFADSPYEQYF	TGTGCCAGCAGTTTCGCGGACAGCCCCTACGAGCAGTACTTC
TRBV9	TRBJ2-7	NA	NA	CASSAPTGYEQYF	TGTGCCAGCAGCGCGCCCACGGGCTACGAGCAGTACTTC
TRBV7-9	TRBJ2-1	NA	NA	CASSLVRGGEQFF	TGTGCCAGCAGCTTAGTGAGAGGCGGTGAGCAGTTCTTC
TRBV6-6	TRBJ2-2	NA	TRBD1	CASSGQGGTGELFF	TGTGCCAGCAGTGGACAGGGCGGCACCGGGGAGCTGTTTTTT
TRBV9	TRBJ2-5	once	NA	CASSPPPFETQYF	TGTGCCAGCAGCCCCCCGCCTTTCGAGACCCAGTACTTC
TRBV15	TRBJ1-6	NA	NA	CATSRSWGADSPLHF	TGTGCCACCAGCAGGTCCTGGGGGGCAGATTCACCCCTCCACTTT
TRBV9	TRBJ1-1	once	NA	CASSVASGGTEAFF	TGTGCCAGCAGCGTAGCTTCCGGGGGCACTGAAGCTTTCTTT
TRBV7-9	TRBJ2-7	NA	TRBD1	CASSLVQGFNEQYF	TGTGCCAGCAGCTTAGTACAGGGGTTCAACGAGCAGTACTTC
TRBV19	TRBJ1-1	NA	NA	CASSIGFKGLVEAFF	TGTGCCAGTAGTATAGGTTTCAAGGGGCTGGTTGAAGCTTTCTTT
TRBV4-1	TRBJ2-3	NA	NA	CASSQELGVSTDTQYF	TGCGCCAGCAGCCAAGAGCTCGGGGTTAGCACAGATACGCAGTATTTT